These 12 T cell receptor beta chains came from one sample sequenced in a study of shared clonotypes between healthy human individuals. The table came from immunoSEQ multiplex PCR; TCRdb's copy has only in-frame clones and leaves some out. Here the sample spans about 670,000 clones, about three quarters being singletons. The material sequenced was memory CD4+ T cells sorted from blood. The subset denotes: CD45RA-negative fraction. The receptors derive from a woman aged 25 to 39 in good health.

This clone was seen more than once but under ten times. The rearrangement uses TRBV19 and TRBJ1-2, with 11 bases identical to TRBD1. The CDR3 extends over 18 amino acids. V gave up 0 bases and J gave up 3 bases; unmatched junction bases: 9. Germline CDR1 LNHDA, CDR2 SQIVND (reference sequence). The CDR3, as DNA: TGTGCCAGTAGTATAGATACGAACCCGGGACAGGGGGACTATGGCTACACCTTC. Residues: CASSIDTNPGQGDYGYTF.

V and J are TRBV5-1 and TRBJ2-7; 9 bases match TRBD2. The CDR3 has 16 amino acids. The V and J ends lost 0 bases and 2 bases, in that order; junction bases with no gene match: 6. CDR1 and CDR2 (germline): SGHRS, YFSETQ. CDR3 residues: CASSLGHSGSAYEQYF. The DNA of the CDR3 is TGCGCCAGCAGCTTGGGTCATAGCGGGAGTGCCTACGAGCAGTACTTC.

This chain connects TRBV28 to TRBJ2-3; 9 bases are a match to TRBD2. This CDR3 contains 15 residues. J gave up 3 bases and V 7 bases, and 8 bases lay outside the gene matches. Germline loops: CDR1 MDHEN, CDR2 SYDVKM. The CDR3 sequence: CASNQAGGYTDTQYF. In nucleotides, the CDR3 is TGTGCCAGCAATCAAGCGGGAGGATATACAGATACGCAGTATTTT.

A remark on this clone: The sample has other DNA sequences that encode this CDR3 too. The chain joins TRBV5-1 to TRBJ1-4, with D unclear. V dropped 4 bases and J dropped 0 bases, with 7 bases sitting between them. Germline V CDR1 and CDR2: SGHRS, YFSETQ. This CDR3 is built from 14 residues. The CDR3 DNA reads as TGCGCCAGCAGCCTGACGACAACTAATGAAAAACTGTTTTTT. It is translated as CASSLTTTNEKLFF.

Comment on this clone: Other DNA sequences of this sample code for an identical CDR3. V usage is TRBV5-1 and J usage is TRBJ1-1; 7 nucleotides match TRBD1. Germline CDR1 and CDR2: SGHRS and YFSETQ. CDR3 length equals 14 residues. V gave up 4 bases and J gave up 3 bases; unmatched junction bases: 6. CDR3 amino acids: CASSTGQPYTEAFF. The CDR3 DNA reads as TGCGCCAGCAGCACGGGACAGCCTTACACTGAAGCTTTCTTT.

The gene calls are TRBV6-6 and TRBJ1-6; weak D call: TRBD1 (6 bases). V lost 5 bases and J 6 bases, leaving 11 bases between the germline ends. Germline lookup yields CDR1 MNHNY and CDR2 SVGAGI (reference sequence). CDR3 length equals 14 residues. The CDR3 here is CASSLGQFNSPLHF. The DNA of the CDR3 is TGTGCCAGCAGTCTCGGACAGTTTAATTCACCCCTCCACTTT.

The chain carries TRBV4-1 and TRBJ2-1; a possible D gene is TRBD1 (6 bases). V lost 1 base and J lost 10, with 17 bases in between. This CDR3 has 15 amino acids. CDR1 and CDR2 (germline): MGHRA, YSYEKL. The CDR3 sequence is CASSQGTAASGEQFF. The CDR3 DNA is TGCGCCAGCAGCCAAGGGACAGCCGCGTCCGGCGAGCAGTTCTTC.

About this clone: This CDR3 is also generated by other DNA sequences in the sample. V is TRBV5-1 and J is TRBJ2-7; D is unclear. The CDR3 covers 12 residues. Deletions cut 0 bases from V and 3 bases from J, with 4 bases between. The germline V gene encodes CDR1 SGHRS and CDR2 YFSETQ. This CDR3 is CASSLGNYEQYF. The CDR3 DNA is TGCGCCAGCAGCTTGGGAAACTACGAGCAGTACTTC. Variable domain in full (rest from reference TRBV5-1 and TRBJ2-7): KAGVTQTPRYLIKTRGQQVTLSCSPISGHRSVSWYQQTPGQGLQFLFEYFSETQRNKGNFPGRFSGRQFSNSRSEMNVSTLELGDSALYLCASSLGNYEQYFGPGTRLTVT.

The chain combines TRBV15 with TRBJ2-3; 8 bases fit TRBD2. CDR1 is LNHNV, CDR2 YYDKDF, per germline (reference sequence). The CDR3 extends over 16 amino acids. J lost 5 bases, V lost 4 bases, and 11 bases had no gene match. The CDR3 DNA reads as TGTGCCACCAGCACCAATCTAGCGGGTGACGGAGATACGCAGTATTTT. This encodes CATSTNLAGDGDTQYF.

This clone was seen ten or more times. The rearrangement uses TRBV6-1 and TRBJ1-2, with no clear D. V shed 3 bases and J shed 8 bases, with 10 bases lying between them. This CDR3 region has 12 residues. In germline, CDR1 is MNHNS, CDR2 SASEGT. CDR3 region: CASSERTEGYTF. The DNA of the CDR3 is TGTGCCAGCAGTGAGAGGACCGAGGGCTACACCTTC.

About this clone itself: Other nucleotide sequences from this sample produce the same CDR3. The chain links TRBV7-9 to TRBJ1-2; 8 bases fit TRBD1. Trimming removed 1 base from V and 4 bases from J; junction bases left unmatched: 2. The germline V gene has CDR1 SEHNR and CDR2 FQNEAQ (reference sequence). This CDR3 is built from 14 residues. As DNA, the CDR3 is TGTGCCAGCAGCTTAGACCAGGGGGCCTATGGCTACACCTTC. Translating gives CASSLDQGAYGYTF.

The chain links TRBV28 to TRBJ1-1; D unresolved. With 4 bases removed from V and 8 bases from J, the gap between germline ends came to 8 bases. Germline V gives CDR1 MDHEN, CDR2 SYDVKM. This CDR3 spans 11 amino acids. The CDR3 sequence is CASSSGKEAFF. The CDR3 nucleotides are TGTGCCAGCAGTTCGGGAAAGGAAGCTTTCTTT.